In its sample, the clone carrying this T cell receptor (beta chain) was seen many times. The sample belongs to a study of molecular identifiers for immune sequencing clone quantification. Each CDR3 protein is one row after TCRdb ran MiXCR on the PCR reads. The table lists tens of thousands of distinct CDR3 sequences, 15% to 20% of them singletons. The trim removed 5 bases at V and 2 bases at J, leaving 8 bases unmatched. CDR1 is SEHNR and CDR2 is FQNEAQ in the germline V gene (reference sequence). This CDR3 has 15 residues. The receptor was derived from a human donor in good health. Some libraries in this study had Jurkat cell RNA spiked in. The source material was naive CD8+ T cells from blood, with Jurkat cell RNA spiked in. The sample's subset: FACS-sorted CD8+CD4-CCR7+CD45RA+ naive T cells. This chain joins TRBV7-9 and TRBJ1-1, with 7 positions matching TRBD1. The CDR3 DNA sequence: TGTGCCAGCAGCCTATGGGACAGCGAAAACACTGAAGCTTTCTTT. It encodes CASSLWDSENTEAFF. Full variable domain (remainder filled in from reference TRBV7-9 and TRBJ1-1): DTGVSQNPRHKITKRGQNVTFRCDPISEHNRLYWYRQTLGQGPEFLTYFQNEAQLEKSRLLSDRFSAERPKGSFSTLEIQRTEQGDSAMYLCASSLWDSENTEAFFGQGTRLTVV.